This T cell receptor beta chain was retrieved from a study of Graves' ophthalmopathy and Graves' hyperthyroidism. Study conclusions and caveats: Both an approximately 70% sensitivity and a 72.22% specificity characterized the model's predictions of ophthalmopathy progression. Ophthalmopathy versus stable hyperthyroidism: 13-signature model gave around 85% sensitivity, 75% to 83% specificity.

The authors amplified TCR beta CDR3 regions from RNA transcripts. A first-round RT-PCR used HTBI primers, followed by a second-round multiplex PCR. Each CDR3 protein is one row after TCRdb ran MiXCR on the multiplex PCR reads. The sample yields about 480,000 distinct CDR3 sequences, approximately 15% seen once. Every ophthalmopathy donor presented moderate-to-severe activity, CAS ≥3, NOSPECS ≥4 and duration under 3 months. This clonotype was detected many times. Antigen unknown. This CDR3 has 10 residues. Trimming cost V 4 bases and J 4 bases, with 4 bases left between them. Germline V gives CDR1 SQVTM, CDR2 ANQGSEA.

The sample was blood. The TCR comes from a woman aged 25-40 years with Graves' ophthalmopathy. V and J are TRBV29-1 and TRBJ1-2; the D is unclear. The CDR3 is CSVGAYGYTF. The CDR3 DNA reads TGCAGCGTTGGGGCCTATGGCTACACCTTC.